Shown below are 6 T cell receptor beta chains from a single sample sequenced in a study of identical twins. TCRdb reprocessed the 5' RACE reads with MiXCR, giving one entry per CDR3 protein. The sample contains 200,000 to 250,000 distinct CDR3 sequences, roughly 7.5% of which appear only once. The sample was also reused in another study, on yellow fever vaccine responses in identical twins.

Sequenced material: memory (CD45RO+) T cells sorted from blood. The source is a woman under 30 in good health.

This clonotype showed up just a few times. In DNA form, the CDR3 reads TGTGCCAGCAGCCCGACAAGAGGGAATAATGAAAAACTGTTTTTT. Translation gives CASSPTRGNNEKLFF. This chain joins TRBV3-1 and TRBJ1-4; no definite D call. CDR1 LGHDT and CDR2 YNNKEL come from the germline V gene (reference sequence). There are 15 residues in the CDR3. Trimming left V 4 bases short and J 4 bases short, with 13 bases between.

This clonotype showed up many times. V usage is TRBV12-3 or TRBV12-4 and J usage is TRBJ2-1; 10 positions agree with TRBD2. With V trimmed by 6 bases and J by 3 bases, 5 bases remained unmatched. The CDR3 length is 15 residues. The CDR3 loop is CASRPLAGSYNEQFF. The CDR3 DNA reads TGTGCCAGCAGGCCACTAGCGGGGAGCTACAATGAGCAGTTCTTC.

In its sample, this clonotype was seen many times. The chain combines TRBV5-1 with TRBJ2-1; D not certain. The CDR3 is 12 residues long. Germline assignment: CDR1 SGHRS and CDR2 YFSETQ. V dropped 0 bases and J dropped 6 bases, with 4 bases sitting between them. CDR3 bases: TGCGCCAGCAGCTTGGACGTCAATGAGCAGTTCTTC. Amino acids: CASSLDVNEQFF.

V is TRBV6-5 and J is TRBJ2-7; 7 bases agree with TRBD2. Germline V gene data show CDR1 as MNHEY and CDR2 as SVGAGI. This CDR3 is built from 14 residues. V lost 0 bases to trimming and J lost 5 bases; unmatched junction nucleotides: 4. CDR3 residues: CASSYSVGGDEQYF. CDR3 nucleotides: TGTGCCAGCAGTTACTCGGTTGGGGGGGACGAGCAGTACTTC.

This clonotype was seen only a few times. V usage is TRBV29-1 and J usage is TRBJ2-5, with D possibly TRBD2 on 6 matching bases. Germline values: CDR1 SQVTM, CDR2 ANQGSEA. Between the trimmed V and J ends, which lost 1 base and 6 bases, there was a span of 9 bases. The CDR3 has 12 residues. Here the CDR3 reads CSVEVGGKTQYF. Here the CDR3 DNA reads TGCAGCGTTGAAGTGGGGGGAAAGACCCAGTACTTC.

V and J are TRBV7-2 and TRBJ2-1; maybe TRBD2 (6 bases). Germline V CDR1 and CDR2: SGHTA, FQGNSA. Trimming shortened V by 1 base and J by 8 bases, and 12 bases separated the two germline ends. The CDR3 has 14 residues. The CDR3 DNA follows: TGTGCCAGCAGCTTAGGGCCTAGCGCTGATGAGCAGTTCTTC. Protein product: CASSLGPSADEQFF.